This TCR beta chain was sequenced in a study of Ad26.COV2.S vaccination and SARS-CoV-2 variants. This clone was seen a single time. In the same sample, other DNA sequences code for this CDR3. As for treatment: 19 received Ad26.COV2.S at low or high dose, single or two shots; 5 received placebo; per-sample allocation not given. Collection of the samples took place on day 63 after the first injection of vaccine or placebo. Trimming took off 0 bases at V and 6 bases at J, with 2 bases between the two ends. The CDR3 is made up of 12 amino acids. The germline gives CDR1 SEHNR, CDR2 FQNEAQ (reference sequence). Sequenced by immunoSEQ multiplex PCR; TCRdb stores in-frame clones only, minus some. The repertoire holds around 450,000 clones, with approximately 92% as singletons.

The sequencing used peripheral blood, collected in a trial of Ad26.COV2.S vaccine versus placebo. The TCR was taken from a person aged 18-65 years who received the Ad26.COV2.S COVID-19 vaccine or a placebo. The V gene is TRBV7-9, the J gene TRBJ2-2, with D uncertain. The CDR3 protein is CASSLASGELFF. The CDR3 DNA reads as TGTGCCAGCAGCTTAGCGTCCGGGGAGCTGTTTTTT.